Below are 18 T cell receptor beta chains sequenced from a single sample in a study of blood T cell repertoires in COVID-19. Here immunoSEQ multiplex PCR was the method, and the copy in TCRdb shows in-frame clones only, minus some. The sample gives under 120,000 clones, 69% of which show up once; approximately 5.9% is in the top ten. Specimen: peripheral blood. These TCRs come from an older man with acute or convalescent COVID-19.

J is TRBJ2-5 and V is TRBV2, with TRBD2 matching over 7 bases. From germline, CDR1 is SNHLY and CDR2 FYNNEI. Trimming cost V 3 bases and J 3 bases; bases outside gene matches: 7. CDR3 length: 15 residues. The CDR3 reads CASSEGGSGKETQYF. CDR3 DNA: TGTGCCAGCAGTGAGGGGGGGAGTGGGAAAGAGACCCAGTACTTC.

The rearrangement links TRBV18 to TRBJ2-3; 8 nucleotides match TRBD2. Per the germline V gene, CDR1 is KGHSH and CDR2 is LQKENI. J gave up 6 bases and V 0 bases, and 5 bases lay outside the gene matches. There are 15 residues in the CDR3. This CDR3 is CASSPPSSGRDTQYF. The CDR3 nucleotides read TGTGCCAGCTCACCACCGTCTAGCGGGCGGGATACGCAGTATTTT.

This chain links TRBV6-5 with TRBJ2-1, with 11 nucleotides matching TRBD2. V lost 4 bases to trimming and J lost 4 bases; unmatched junction nucleotides: 6. The CDR3 is 16 amino acids. In germline, CDR1 is MNHEY, CDR2 SVGAGI. In DNA form, the CDR3 reads TGTGCCAGCAGTTTAGCGGGAGGGCCGATATACAATGAGCAGTTCTTC. Protein product: CASSLAGGPIYNEQFF.

The rearrangement joins TRBV4-2 to TRBJ1-3, with 9 positions matching TRBD1. Unmatched junction bases numbered 10, after V lost 1 base and J lost 0 bases. The length of the CDR3 is 19 residues. Per the germline V gene, CDR1 is LGHNA and CDR2 is YNFKEQ. Here the CDR3 reads CASSQGTGVGSGSGNTIYF. CDR3 DNA sequence: TGTGCCAGCAGCCAAGGGACAGGGGTTGGTAGCGGCTCTGGAAACACCATATATTTT.

The CDR3 DNA follows: TGCGCCAGCAGCCAAGATCCCCCAGGCTACTCCTACAATGAGCAGTTCTTC. Its protein product is CASSQDPPGYSYNEQFF. The chain links TRBV4-3 to TRBJ2-1; no clear D gene. CDR1 and CDR2 from the germline V gene are LGHNA and YSLEER. The CDR3 is 17 residues long. V was shortened by 0 bases and J by 0 bases, with 12 bases between the two germline ends.

This chain links TRBV3-1 (or the pseudogene TRBV3-2) with TRBJ2-7; a possible D gene is TRBD2 (5 bases). CDR3 length: 15 residues. CDR1 LGHDT and CDR2 YNNKEL come from the germline V gene (reference sequence). The ends were cut back, 1 base at V and 3 bases at J, with 13 bases in the middle. CDR3 sequence: CASSQAGSLVYEQYF. The CDR3 nucleotides read TGTGCCAGCAGCCAAGCGGGGAGTTTGGTCTACGAGCAGTACTTC.

This chain joins TRBV24-1 and TRBJ1-2; maybe TRBD1 (6 bases). This CDR3 has 13 amino acids. Trimming stripped 7 bases from V and 4 bases from J, with 12 bases between. Germline V gene sequence: CDR1 KGHDR, CDR2 SFDVKD. The CDR3: CATSQQGSYGYTF. CDR3 in DNA: TGTGCCACCAGCCAGCAGGGGAGCTATGGCTACACCTTC.

This clone appeared many times. V usage is TRBV20-1 and J usage is TRBJ2-7, with no clear D. The CDR3 length is 9 residues. The V end was cut by 6 bases, the J end by 9 bases, with 9 bases between. Germline V gene sequence: CDR1 DFQATT, CDR2 SNEGSKA (reference sequence). The CDR3: CSAVSGQYF. The CDR3 region has the DNA TGCAGTGCCGTCTCCGGGCAGTACTTC.

The genes are TRBV19 and TRBJ2-3; 7 bases line up with TRBD2. This CDR3 is 15 amino acids long. Germline V lookup: CDR1 LNHDA, CDR2 SQIVND (reference sequence). V trimming: 5 bases; J trimming: 2 bases; junction bases outside the gene matches: 7. DNA for the CDR3: TGTGCCAGTAGTTCTAGCGGAGGTTACACAGATACGCAGTATTTT. Its protein product is CASSSSGGYTDTQYF.

The chain joins TRBV9 to TRBJ2-7, with 7 positions matching TRBD1. The CDR3 has 15 amino acids. Losses at the gene ends were 4 bases for V and 0 bases for J; bases not matched to a gene: 7. Germline-derived CDR1 and CDR2 are SGDLS and YYNGEE. The DNA of the CDR3 is TGTGCCAGCAGCACCCAGACAGGGAGCTCCTACGAGCAGTACTTC. Amino acid sequence: CASSTQTGSSYEQYF.

The count of this clone is one. V gene TRBV4-2 combines with J gene TRBJ2-3; D uncertain. Trimming shortened V by 0 bases and J by 8 bases, and 9 bases separated the two germline ends. Germline V gene sequence: CDR1 LGHNA, CDR2 YNFKEQ. CDR3 length: 13 amino acids. Here the CDR3 DNA reads TGTGCCAGCAGCCAAGAGGTCTCGGGTACGCAGTATTTT. Translated, it gives CASSQEVSGTQYF.

This clone showed up just a few times. J is TRBJ2-1 and V is TRBV7-2; no definite D call. This CDR3 region has 14 residues. Trimming cost V 5 bases and J 10 bases, with 18 bases left between them. In germline, CDR1 is SGHTA, CDR2 FQGNSA. CDR3 region: CASSTGSGSKEQFF. The CDR3 DNA reads TGTGCCAGCAGCACTGGGTCGGGTTCGAAAGAGCAGTTCTTC.

The chain combines TRBV11-2 with TRBJ2-5, with a weak D call TRBD1 (6 bases). Germline-derived CDR1 and CDR2 are SGHAT and FQNNGV. V lost 5 bases to trimming and J lost 2 bases, with 15 bases between them. The CDR3 contains 15 residues. CDR3 sequence (DNA): TGTGCCAGCAGCCAGTTATTGGGGGCGCAAGAGACCCAGTACTTC. Protein sequence: CASSQLLGAQETQYF.

The chain combines TRBV7-2 with TRBJ1-2; D remains ambiguous. V was cut by 1 base and J by 4 bases, with 10 bases left in between. Germline loops: CDR1 SGHTA, CDR2 FQGNSA. The CDR3 runs 14 residues. The CDR3 loop is CASSLERVGYGYTF. The CDR3 nucleotides read TGTGCCAGCAGCTTAGAGAGGGTTGGCTATGGCTACACCTTC.

Only a few counts were recorded for this clone. This chain connects TRBV11-2 to TRBJ2-3, with 8 bases aligning to TRBD2. This CDR3 spans 17 amino acids. Germline loops: CDR1 SGHAT, CDR2 FQNNGV. Trimming cost V 4 bases and J 6 bases; bases outside gene matches: 15. CDR3 region: CASSYTRVGGRLDTQYF. The CDR3, as DNA: TGTGCCAGCAGCTATACCCGAGTGGGCGGGAGGCTGGATACGCAGTATTTT. Full variable domain (remainder filled in from reference TRBV11-2 and TRBJ2-3): EAGVAQSPRYKIIEKRQSVAFWCNPISGHATLYWYQQILGQGPKLLIQFQNNGVVDDSQLPKDRFSAERLKGVDSTLKIQPAKLEDSAVYLCASSYTRVGGRLDTQYFGPGTRLTVL.

CDR3 bases: TGCAGCGCGACCGGGTCACAATCGGCCAAAAACATTCAGTACTTC. It is translated as CSATGSQSAKNIQYF. V gene TRBV29-1 combines with J gene TRBJ2-4; D gene ambiguous. V lost 7 bases and J lost 1, with 17 bases in between. Germline V gives CDR1 SQVTM, CDR2 ANQGSEA. This CDR3 has 15 amino acids.

V and J are TRBV6-5 and TRBJ2-5; 7 nucleotides agree with TRBD1. V lost 1 base, J lost 5 bases, and 10 bases stayed unmatched. The CDR3 is 16 residues long. The germline gives CDR1 MNHEY, CDR2 SVGAGI. CDR3 nucleotide sequence: TGTGCCAGCAGTTACTTCGCGACAGGGAGAGGGGAGACCCAGTACTTC. It specifies CASSYFATGRGETQYF.

The chain uses TRBV24-1 and TRBJ1-2, with TRBD1 identical over 7 bases. Per the germline V gene, CDR1 is KGHDR and CDR2 is SFDVKD. The V segment lost 1 base and the J segment 8 bases; nucleotides outside the gene matches: 9. The CDR3 runs to 15 residues. CDR3 nucleotides: TGTGCCACCAGTGATTTCCAAGGGGGACAGATCGGCTACACCTTC. It specifies CATSDFQGGQIGYTF.